This T cell receptor beta chain originates from a study of T-cell reconstitution after alpha-beta-depleted transplantation in children (dated by TCRdb to 2016 to 2017). Background on the whole study: T-cell immune reconstitution after TCRalphabeta/CD19-depleted allogeneic hematopoietic cell transplantation in children was quantitatively tracked in the study by means of TCR repertoire profiling.

About this clonotype itself: Its antigen remains unidentified. Base quality data are lacking; no much larger clone is found one base away.

Reading the germline V gene gives CDR1 SGHDT and CDR2 YYEEEE. Germline trimming amounts to 3 bases on V and 5 bases on J, with 6 as the count of junction bases outside the gene matches. The CDR3 goes from the cysteine to the phenylalanine over 14 residues. Of the read, only the CDR3 DNA is kept; its 42 bases are in frame from base 1. The library was produced with PCR. The sequencer was an Illumina HiSeq 2500. TCR library preparation used molecular barcoding, with unique molecular identifiers applied to normalize quantification of the TCRbeta repertoire. Using fastp trimming at Q25 and MiXCR clonotype assembly, TCRdb reanalyzed the public sequencing data and kept in-frame beta chains. Each CDR3 protein appears once, grouped with its most common genes and DNA. The sample contains more than 450,000 distinct CDR3 sequences, about a sixth of them found a single time. 3.3% of the sample is held by the ten biggest clonotypes.

The clonotype originates from a human donor who donated a stem cell graft to a child with acute lymphoblastic leukemia. This chain joins TRBV5-6 to TRBJ2-3, with TRBD1 identical over 7 junction bases. Source: PBMCs from the stem cell graft donor, taken from the stem cell graft. The bases read TGTGCCAGCAGCTCCCGGGACAGCCTAGATACGCAGTATTTT. This codes for CASSSRDSLDTQYF.